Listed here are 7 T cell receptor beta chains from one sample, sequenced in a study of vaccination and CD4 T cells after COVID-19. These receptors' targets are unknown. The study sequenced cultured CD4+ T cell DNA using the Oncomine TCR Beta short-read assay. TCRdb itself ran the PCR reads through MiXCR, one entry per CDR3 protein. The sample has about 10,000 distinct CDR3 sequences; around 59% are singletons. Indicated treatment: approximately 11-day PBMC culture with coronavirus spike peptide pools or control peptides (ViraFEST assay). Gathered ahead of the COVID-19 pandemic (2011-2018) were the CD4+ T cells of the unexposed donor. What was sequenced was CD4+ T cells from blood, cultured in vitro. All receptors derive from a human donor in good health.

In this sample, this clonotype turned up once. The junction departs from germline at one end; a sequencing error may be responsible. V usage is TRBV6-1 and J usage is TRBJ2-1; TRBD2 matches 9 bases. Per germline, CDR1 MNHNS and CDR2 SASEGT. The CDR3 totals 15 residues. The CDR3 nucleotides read TGTGCCATCAGTGATAGCGGGAGCTCCTACAATGAGCAGTTCTTC. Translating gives CAISDSGSSYNEQFF.

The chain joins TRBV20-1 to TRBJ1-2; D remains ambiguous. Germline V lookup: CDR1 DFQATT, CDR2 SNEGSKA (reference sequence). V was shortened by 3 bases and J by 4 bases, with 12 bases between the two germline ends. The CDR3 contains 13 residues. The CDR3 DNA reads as TGCAGTGCTAGGCAGACTCAAGGCTATGGCTACACCTTC. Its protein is CSARQTQGYGYTF.

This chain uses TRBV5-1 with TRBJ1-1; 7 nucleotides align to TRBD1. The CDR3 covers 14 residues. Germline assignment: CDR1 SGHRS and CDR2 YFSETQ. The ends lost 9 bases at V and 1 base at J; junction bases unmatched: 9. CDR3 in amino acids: CATKDRVQNTEAFF. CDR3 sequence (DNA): TGCGCCACCAAAGACAGGGTCCAGAACACTGAAGCTTTCTTT.

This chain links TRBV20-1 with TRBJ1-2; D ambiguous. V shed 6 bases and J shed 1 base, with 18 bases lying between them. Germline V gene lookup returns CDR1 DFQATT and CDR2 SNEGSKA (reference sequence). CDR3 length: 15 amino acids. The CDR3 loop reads CSAQNQNRDNYGYTF. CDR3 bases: TGCAGTGCCCAGAACCAGAATAGAGATAACTATGGCTACACCTTC.

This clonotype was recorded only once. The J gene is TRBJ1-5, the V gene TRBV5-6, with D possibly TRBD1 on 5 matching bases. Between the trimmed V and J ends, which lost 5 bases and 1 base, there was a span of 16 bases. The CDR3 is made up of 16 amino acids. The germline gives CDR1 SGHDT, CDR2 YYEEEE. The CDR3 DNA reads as TGTGCCAGCAGTCGGAGGGGCCGGAGGAGCAATCAGCCCCAGCATTTT. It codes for CASSRRGRRSNQPQHF.

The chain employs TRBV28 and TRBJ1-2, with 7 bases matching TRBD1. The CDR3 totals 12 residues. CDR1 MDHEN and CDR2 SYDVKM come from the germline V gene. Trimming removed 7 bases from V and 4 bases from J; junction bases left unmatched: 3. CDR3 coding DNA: TGTGCCAGCACCGGGACAGCCTATGGCTACACCTTC. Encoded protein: CASTGTAYGYTF.

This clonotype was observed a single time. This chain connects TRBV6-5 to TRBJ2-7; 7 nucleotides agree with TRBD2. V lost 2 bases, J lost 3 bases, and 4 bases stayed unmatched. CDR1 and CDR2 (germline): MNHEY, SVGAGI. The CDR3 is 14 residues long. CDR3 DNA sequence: TGTGCCAGCAGTTACAAGCTAGCGGACTACGAGCAGTACTTC. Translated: CASSYKLADYEQYF.